The source of this T cell receptor (beta chain) is a study of T cells in localized non-small cell lung cancer. Study-level points and caveats: A single tumor region was sequenced, leaving heterogeneity possible. Uninvolved neighboring lung showed the greatest T cell clonality, exceeding tumor. Higher blood T cell density went with longer overall survival.

Relative to its sample, this clone is medium-sized. Its antigen is unidentified. The CDR3 consists of 15 residues. V lost 0 bases, J lost 0 bases, and 7 bases lay in between. CDR1 and CDR2 from the germline V gene are SGDLS and YYNGEE. Some clones are missing from TCRdb's copy, which holds only in-frame ones; the method was immunoSEQ multiplex PCR. Of approximately 1,800 clones listed, about 25% are singletons. The input for sequencing was lung tumor tissue, taken before any cancer treatment. This clonotype was obtained from a woman aged 35-70 years with stage I lung adenocarcinoma. The J gene is TRBJ1-3, the V gene TRBV9; D call uncertain. The CDR3 region is CASSVEDGSGNTIYF. The CDR3 nucleotides read TGTGCCAGCAGCGTAGAAGACGGCTCTGGAAACACCATATATTTT.